This passage covers 26 T cell receptor beta chains from one sample sequenced in a study of T cells in Graves' hyperthyroidism and ophthalmopathy. Researchers took RNA transcripts and amplified the TCR beta CDR3 regions from them. HTBI primers drove first-round RT-PCR of the TCR CDR3. TCRdb recomputed calls from the multiplex PCR reads with MiXCR, one row per CDR3 protein. The sample gives over 350,000 distinct CDR3 sequences, 18% of which show up once; 35% to 45% is in the top ten. The sequenced sample consisted of blood. Source of these receptors: a man between 18 and 29 years old with Graves' ophthalmopathy.

This clonotype was seen a few times. V usage is TRBV6-1 and J usage is TRBJ1-1, with D possibly matching TRBD1 (5 bases). The CDR3 spans 16 residues. The germline V gene has CDR1 MNHNS and CDR2 SASEGT. V was trimmed by 0 bases and J by 11 bases, leaving 22 bases between them. CDR3 protein: CASSEALRGLNVGAFF. The CDR3 DNA sequence: TGTGCCAGCAGTGAAGCGCTTCGGGGACTTAACGTTGGGGCTTTCTTT.

This clonotype was observed at least ten times. The gene calls are TRBV7-9 and TRBJ1-5; no firm D call. The V gene lost 8 bases and the J gene lost 3 bases, with 14 bases spanning the gap. Germline V gene lookup returns CDR1 SEHNR and CDR2 FQNEAQ (reference sequence). CDR3 length: 14 amino acids. CDR3 loop: CASGVGRPNQPQHF. CDR3 bases: TGTGCCAGCGGCGTGGGGAGGCCCAATCAGCCCCAGCATTTT.

The table lists this clonotype with a few counts. CDR3 amino acids: CASSPDWDDEQFF. The CDR3 DNA reads as TGCGCCAGCAGCCCAGACTGGGACGATGAGCAGTTCTTC. The chain combines TRBV5-1 with TRBJ2-1; D tentatively reads TRBD1 or TRBD2 (5 bases each). The V end lost 4 bases, the J end lost 8 bases, and 13 bases lay between the germline ends. The CDR3 is 13 residues long. CDR1 and CDR2 from the germline V gene are SGHRS and YFSETQ.

The J gene is TRBJ1-5, the V gene TRBV11-2; 10 bases agree with TRBD1. After removal of 5 bases from V and 7 bases from J, the junction contained 5 bases not matched to a gene. Germline CDR1 is SGHAT and CDR2 is FQNNGV. The CDR3 sequence is 14 residues long. CDR3 nucleotides: TGTGCCAGCAGCCCGGGACAGGGGTCACAGCCCCAGCATTTT. Translation gives CASSPGQGSQPQHF. Full variable domain (rest looked up from reference TRBV11-2 and TRBJ1-5): EAGVAQSPRYKIIEKRQSVAFWCNPISGHATLYWYQQILGQGPKLLIQFQNNGVVDDSQLPKDRFSAERLKGVDSTLKIQPAKLEDSAVYLCASSPGQGSQPQHFGDGTRLSIL.

This sequence joins TRBV11-2 and TRBJ2-6; TRBD2 matches at 15 bases. Germline V gene data show CDR1 as SGHAT and CDR2 as FQNNGV. V shed 4 bases and J 2 bases; nucleotides not matched to a gene: 6. This CDR3 region has 19 residues. CDR3 sequence (DNA): TGTGCCAGCAGCTCGATCCGGACTAGCGGGGGGGCTGGGGCCAACGTCCTGACTTTC. Translated, it gives CASSSIRTSGGAGANVLTF.

This clonotype was counted between two and nine times. V usage is TRBV19 and J usage is TRBJ1-1; D gene unclear. Trimming stripped 4 bases from V and 7 bases from J, with 7 bases between. Per germline, CDR1 LNHDA and CDR2 SQIVND (reference sequence). The CDR3 is 11 residues long. The CDR3 region has the DNA TGTGCCAGTAGTAGGGAAGTTGAAGCTTTCTTT. Its translation: CASSREVEAFF.

This clonotype has at least ten counts. The chain recombines TRBV28 with TRBJ2-7; D uncertain. Per the germline V gene, CDR1 is MDHEN and CDR2 is SYDVKM. V was trimmed by 4 bases and J by 1 base, leaving 8 bases between them. The CDR3 runs to 13 residues. Written as DNA, the CDR3 is TGTGCCAGCAGTTCCCCAGGTTCCTACGAGCAGTACTTC. This sequence encodes CASSSPGSYEQYF.

This clonotype was detected a few times. The junction differs from germline at one of its ends, possibly a read error. The V call is TRBV5-1, the J call TRBJ2-1, with a possible D match to TRBD1 (6 bases). The germline V gene has CDR1 SGHRS and CDR2 YFSETQ. The CDR3 is 14 residues long. CDR3 DNA: TGCGCCAGGAGCTGGACAGCATCCTACAATGAGCAGTTCTTC. Translating it yields CARSWTASYNEQFF.

This clonotype was found many times. This rearrangement joins TRBV5-1 to TRBJ2-1; TRBD2 agrees at 8 bases. The length of the CDR3 is 15 residues. Germline V gives CDR1 SGHRS, CDR2 YFSETQ. The ends lost 6 bases at V and 5 bases at J; junction bases unmatched: 10. In nucleotides, the CDR3 is TGCGCCAGCATCTCGGGGCGGGGGGCCAACAATGAGCAGTTCTTC. Amino acids: CASISGRGANNEQFF.

This clonotype was seen repeatedly, ten times or more. The chain joins TRBV10-1 to TRBJ2-1; 8 bases are a match to TRBD2. Trimming took 3 bases from V and 6 from J; bases not matched to a gene: 7. Germline V gives CDR1 WNHNN, CDR2 SYGVQD (reference sequence). This CDR3 is built from 15 residues. Here the CDR3 reads CASSDTSGGINEQFF. In nucleotides, the CDR3 is TGCGCCAGCAGTGATACCTCGGGGGGGATCAATGAGCAGTTCTTC.

This clonotype came up many times. The genes are TRBV11-2 and TRBJ2-5, with no clear D. Trimming took off 5 bases at V and 4 bases at J, with 11 bases between the two ends. The CDR3 contains 13 residues. In germline, CDR1 is SGHAT, CDR2 FQNNGV. CDR3 sequence: CASSVSAPETQYF. The CDR3 DNA reads as TGTGCCAGCAGCGTTAGTGCGCCAGAGACCCAGTACTTC.

The V gene is TRBV9, the J gene TRBJ2-5, with 8 bases fitting TRBD2. Germline lookup yields CDR1 SGDLS and CDR2 YYNGEE. J was trimmed by 5 bases and V by 4 bases; bases with no gene match: 10. There are 15 residues in the CDR3. CDR3 protein: CASSPGGGPIETQYF. CDR3 in DNA: TGTGCCAGCAGCCCCGGGGGGGGGCCGATCGAGACCCAGTACTTC.

This clonotype occurred many times. This chain links TRBV12-3 or TRBV12-4 with TRBJ2-3; D ambiguous. This CDR3 has 15 amino acids. The V gene lost 6 bases and the J gene lost 0 bases, with 13 bases spanning the gap. The CDR3 loop reads CASSPGEVSTDTQYF. CDR3 bases: TGTGCCAGCAGCCCCGGAGAGGTTAGCACAGATACGCAGTATTTT.

In this sample, this clonotype turned up many times. The chain recombines TRBV6-1 with TRBJ2-3, with D maybe TRBD2 (7 bases). The length of the CDR3 is 20 residues. CDR1 and CDR2 from the germline V gene are MNHNS and SASEGT. V lost 5 bases to trimming and J lost 5 bases, with 32 bases between them. The CDR3 DNA is TGTGCCAGCAGTCTCCGTTTTGGGGGGGGCATAGTACCCATCGGAGATACGCAGTATTTT. Translated, it gives CASSLRFGGGIVPIGDTQYF.

The V gene is TRBV7-8, the J gene TRBJ1-4, with TRBD1 as a possible D gene (6 bases). Trimming removed 4 bases from V and 5 bases from J, with 17 bases in between. Germline V gene data show CDR1 as SGHVS and CDR2 as FQNEAQ. This CDR3 contains 16 residues. DNA of the CDR3: TGTGCCAGCAGCTCGACACAGGGCCGGGTCAATGAAAAACTGTTTTTT. Its translation is CASSSTQGRVNEKLFF.

On this clonotype itself: This sequence may be a read error, since a much larger clone differs from it by one base. J is TRBJ1-2 and V is TRBV5-6, with D possibly being TRBD1 (5 bases). The CDR3 covers 15 residues. Trimming shortened V by 1 base and J by 6 bases, and 16 bases separated the two germline ends. The germline gives CDR1 SGHDT, CDR2 YYEEEE. CDR3 sequence: CASSLRDGGKDGYTF. CDR3 DNA: TGTGCCAGCAGCTTGCGGGACGGGGGGAAGGATGGCTACACCTTC.

This clonotype was detected many times. V is TRBV5-1 and J is TRBJ1-1, with a possible D match to TRBD1 (5 bases). The germline V and J ends were trimmed by 4 bases and 0 bases, with 13 bases remaining between them. CDR3 size: 15 residues. Germline V gene sequence: CDR1 SGHRS, CDR2 YFSETQ. CDR3 sequence reads: CASSKAGWMNTEAFF. CDR3 in DNA: TGCGCCAGCAGCAAGGCAGGGTGGATGAACACTGAAGCTTTCTTT.

Note on this clonotype: One base away lies a much larger clone, so this may be a sequencing read error. The CDR3, as DNA: TGCAGTGCAGCTCCTCCGGGGGAAAAACTGTTTTTT. Protein product: CSAAPPGEKLFF. The chain is built from TRBV20-1 and TRBJ1-4; D unclear. Looked up from germline, CDR1 is DFQATT and CDR2 is SNEGSKA (reference sequence). V shed 6 bases and J shed 8 bases, with 13 bases lying between them. The length of the CDR3 is 12 residues.

This clonotype has a count of ten or more. V is TRBV9 and J is TRBJ2-5; 8 bases are shared with TRBD2. The CDR3 loop spans 15 amino acids. Germline V lookup: CDR1 SGDLS, CDR2 YYNGEE. Trimming took 0 bases from V and 1 from J; bases not matched to a gene: 2. CDR3 region: CASSVAGGTQETQYF. CDR3 nucleotides: TGTGCCAGCAGCGTAGCGGGGGGGACCCAAGAGACCCAGTACTTC. The whole variable domain, remainder taken from reference TRBV9 and TRBJ2-5, is DSGVTQTPKHLITATGQRVTLRCSPRSGDLSVYWYQQSLDQGLQFLIQYYNGEERAKGNILERFSAQQFPDLHSELNLSSLELGDSALYFCASSVAGGTQETQYFGPGTRLLVL.

CDR3 protein: CSVPGTGVNTGELFF. As DNA, the CDR3 is TGCAGCGTTCCCGGGACAGGGGTAAACACCGGGGAGCTGTTTTTT. V gene TRBV29-1 combines with J gene TRBJ2-2; 10 nucleotides align to TRBD1. The V segment lost 5 bases and the J segment 2 bases; nucleotides outside the gene matches: 5. CDR1 and CDR2 (germline): SQVTM, ANQGSEA. The CDR3 spans 15 residues.

The chain combines TRBV5-5 with TRBJ2-1; D perhaps matches TRBD2 (5 bases). This CDR3 is 14 amino acids long. CDR1 is SGHKS and CDR2 is YYEKEE in the germline V gene (reference sequence). Trimming cost V 4 bases and J 5 bases, with 13 bases left between them. The CDR3, as DNA: TGTGCCAGCAGCAAGAGGGTTTTGGACAATGAGCAGTTCTTC. It encodes CASSKRVLDNEQFF. The full variable domain, with the rest looked up from reference TRBV5-5 and TRBJ2-1, is DAGVTQSPTHLIKTRGQQVTLRCSPISGHKSVSWYQQVLGQGPQFIFQYYEKEERGRGNFPDRFSARQFPNYSSELNVNALLLGDSALYLCASSKRVLDNEQFFGPGTRLTVL.

This clonotype has a count of ten or more. J is TRBJ1-1 and V is TRBV10-3; D is unresolved. Germline V lookup: CDR1 ENHRY, CDR2 SYGVKD. Trimming pared 2 bases from V and 1 base from J, leaving 8 bases between. The CDR3 runs 14 residues. The CDR3 DNA reads as TGTGCCATCAGTGAGGGCCGAGAGAACACTGAAGCTTTCTTT. This translates into CAISEGRENTEAFF.

The sample holds many counts of this clonotype. This chain joins TRBV28 and TRBJ2-1; TRBD2 aligns across 8 bases. The V gene end was trimmed by 3 bases and the J gene end by 2 bases; junction bases not matched to a gene: 9. The CDR3 is made up of 17 amino acids. The germline CDR1 and CDR2 sequences are MDHEN and SYDVKM. CDR3 residues: CASSLIAGGVAYNEQFF. The CDR3 DNA reads TGTGCCAGCAGTTTGATTGCGGGGGGCGTTGCCTACAATGAGCAGTTCTTC. Combining the CDR3 with reference TRBV28 and TRBJ2-1 gives the whole variable domain DVKVTQSSRYLVKRTGEKVFLECVQDMDHENMFWYRQDPGLGLRLIYFSYDVKMKEKGDIPEGYSVSREKKERFSLILESASTNQTSMYLCASSLIAGGVAYNEQFFGPGTRLTVL.

This clonotype was counted ten times or more. This rearrangement joins TRBV5-1 to TRBJ2-3; 7 positions match TRBD2. The CDR3 is 16 amino acids. Losses at the gene ends were 0 bases for V and 2 bases for J; bases not matched to a gene: 6. Germline values: CDR1 SGHRS, CDR2 YFSETQ. The CDR3 region has the DNA TGCGCCAGCAGCTTGGCCAGCGGGGCCTACACAGATACGCAGTATTTT. Protein product: CASSLASGAYTDTQYF.

Many counts were recorded for this clonotype. V gene TRBV7-9 combines with J gene TRBJ2-7; the D gene is possibly TRBD2 (5 bases). Germline lookup yields CDR1 SEHNR and CDR2 FQNEAQ (reference sequence). Between the trimmed V and J ends, which lost 2 bases and 6 bases, there was a span of 17 bases. CDR3 length: 15 amino acids. This CDR3 reads CASSLFSGWDAEQYF. Written as DNA, the CDR3 is TGTGCCAGCAGCTTATTTTCGGGGTGGGATGCCGAGCAGTACTTC. Full variable domain (remainder filled in from reference TRBV7-9 and TRBJ2-7): DTGVSQNPRHKITKRGQNVTFRCDPISEHNRLYWYRQTLGQGPEFLTYFQNEAQLEKSRLLSDRFSAERPKGSFSTLEIQRTEQGDSAMYLCASSLFSGWDAEQYFGPGTRLTVT.

V is TRBV6-1 and J is TRBJ2-5; TRBD2 agrees at 8 bases. This CDR3 spans 14 amino acids. Per germline, CDR1 MNHNS and CDR2 SASEGT. The ends lost 6 bases at V and 1 base at J; junction bases unmatched: 4. The CDR3 reads CASSHSGAQETQYF. As DNA, the CDR3 is TGTGCCAGCAGCCATAGCGGGGCCCAAGAGACCCAGTACTTC.